Listed here are 9 T cell receptor beta chains from one sample, sequenced in a study of blood T cell repertoires in COVID-19 (dated by TCRdb to about 2020). The library relied on the immunoSEQ multiplex PCR assay. TCRdb provides this immuneACCESS table in a form limited to in-frame rearrangements. Some clones are lacking; in checked studies, under half of them reflect an unresolved V gene, and why the rest are absent is not known. The sample table contains around 140,000 clones; only one count was recorded for 85% to 90% of them. The top ten clonotypes cover around an eighth of the sample. Specimen: peripheral blood. The receptors originated from a man younger than 30 with COVID-19, enrolled during active disease.

The chain recombines TRBV2 with TRBJ2-1; possibly TRBD2 for D (6 bases). The CDR3 runs 16 residues. Germline values: CDR1 SNHLY, CDR2 FYNNEI. Trimming stripped 6 bases from V and 4 bases from J, with 19 bases between. The CDR3 sequence: CASSKGVGLIYNEQFF. DNA for the CDR3: TGTGCCAGCAGCAAAGGGGTGGGACTTATTTACAATGAGCAGTTCTTC.

The chain uses TRBV4-1 and TRBJ1-4, with D maybe TRBD1 (5 bases). Trimming left V 0 bases short and J 6 bases short, with 11 bases between. Germline CDR1 MGHRA, CDR2 YSYEKL. This CDR3 contains 15 residues. The CDR3 region is CASSQDGGDYEKLFF. As DNA, the CDR3 is TGCGCCAGCAGCCAAGATGGGGGGGACTATGAAAAACTGTTTTTT.

This chain links TRBV6-5 with TRBJ1-4; 9 nucleotides align to TRBD1. Trimming cost V 7 bases and J 8 bases; bases outside gene matches: 5. CDR3 length: 13 residues. The germline gives CDR1 MNHEY, CDR2 SVGAGI. The CDR3 coding sequence is TGTGCCAGCAACAGGGGGCAGGGGGAAAAACTGTTTTTT. It codes for CASNRGQGEKLFF.

This rearrangement joins TRBV7-6 to TRBJ2-3; TRBD2 agrees at 9 bases. This CDR3 comprises 17 residues. Germline V gene lookup returns CDR1 SGHVS and CDR2 FNYEAQ. With 1 base clipped from V and 2 bases from J, the junction kept 7 bases outside the gene matches. The CDR3 DNA reads TGTGCCAGCAGCTTAGTTGGCGGGAGGGCCCTCACAGATACGCAGTATTTT. Residues: CASSLVGGRALTDTQYF.

This clone was counted a few times. The J gene is TRBJ2-1, the V gene TRBV11-3; 7 nucleotides agree with TRBD2. CDR1 and CDR2 (germline): SGHNT, YENEEA. The CDR3 is made up of 15 amino acids. After removal of 5 bases from V and 4 bases from J, the junction contained 8 bases not matched to a gene. Written as DNA, the CDR3 is TGTGCCAGCAGCCGAGGGGCGGGAGCATACAATGAGCAGTTCTTC. Its protein product is CASSRGAGAYNEQFF.

This clone was counted a single time. The CDR3 spells CASSDPGGDRGGNTIYF. DNA for the CDR3: TGTGCCAGCAGTGACCCAGGCGGGGACAGGGGTGGAAACACCATATATTTT. V is TRBV27 and J is TRBJ1-3; 10 nucleotides agree with TRBD1. The trim removed 5 bases at V and 3 bases at J, leaving 10 bases unmatched. The CDR3 runs to 17 residues. Germline lookup yields CDR1 MNHEY and CDR2 SMNVEV (reference sequence).

Only one count was recorded for this clone. CDR3 residues: CASSLALWDRGRTELFF. In DNA form, the CDR3 reads TGTGCCAGCAGCTTAGCGCTTTGGGACAGGGGGCGCACGGAGCTGTTTTTT. The V gene is TRBV7-8, the J gene TRBJ2-2, with 12 bases lining up with TRBD1. The CDR3 sequence is 17 residues long. CDR1 is SGHVS, CDR2 FQNEAQ, per germline. Trimming took 0 bases from V and 10 from J; bases not matched to a gene: 9.

V gene TRBV7-6 combines with J gene TRBJ2-3, with no clear D. From germline, CDR1 is SGHVS and CDR2 FNYEAQ. The CDR3 has 15 amino acids. V was clipped by 5 bases and J by 0 bases, with 12 bases between them. CDR3: CASSPNRPSTDTQYF. CDR3 DNA: TGTGCCAGCAGCCCTAACAGACCTAGCACAGATACGCAGTATTTT. The full variable domain, with the rest looked up from reference TRBV7-6 and TRBJ2-3, is GAGVSQSPRYKVTKRGQDVALRCDPISGHVSLYWYRQALGQGPEFLTYFNYEAQQDKSGLPNDRFSAERPEGSISTLTIQRTEQRDSAMYRCASSPNRPSTDTQYFGPGTRLTVL.

This rearrangement joins TRBV6-5 to TRBJ2-2, with D possibly matching TRBD2 (5 bases). V shed 5 bases and J shed 5 bases, with 12 bases lying between them. The germline V gene encodes CDR1 MNHEY and CDR2 SVGAGI. This CDR3 contains 14 residues. CDR3: CASSQPPGTGELFF. For the CDR3, the DNA is TGTGCCAGCAGTCAACCTCCGGGAACCGGGGAGCTGTTTTTT.